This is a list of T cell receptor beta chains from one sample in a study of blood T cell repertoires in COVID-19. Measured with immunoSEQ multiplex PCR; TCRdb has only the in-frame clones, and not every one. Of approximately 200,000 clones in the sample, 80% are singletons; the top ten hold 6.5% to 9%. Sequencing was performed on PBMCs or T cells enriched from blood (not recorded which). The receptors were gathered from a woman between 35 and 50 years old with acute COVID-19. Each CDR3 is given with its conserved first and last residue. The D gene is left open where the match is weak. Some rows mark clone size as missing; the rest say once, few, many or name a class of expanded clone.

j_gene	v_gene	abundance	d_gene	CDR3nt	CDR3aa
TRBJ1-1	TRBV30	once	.	TGTGCCTGGATCCGCCAAAGGGGGAGTGGGGAAACTGAAGCTTTCTTT	CAWIRQRGSGETEAFF
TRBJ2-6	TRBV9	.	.	TGTGCCAGCAGCGAAAGAAACCGGGAAAAAATCTCTGGGGCCAACGTCCTGACTTTC	CASSERNREKISGANVLTF
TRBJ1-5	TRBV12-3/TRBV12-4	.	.	TGTGCCAGCAGTTTCAGAGGGCAGCCCCAGCATTTT	CASSFRGQPQHF
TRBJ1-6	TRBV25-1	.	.	TGTGCCAGCAGTGGGGTAGGGGATAATTCACCCCTCCACTTT	CASSGVGDNSPLHF
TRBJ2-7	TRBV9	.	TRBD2	TGTGCCAGCAGCTTCAGCGGGGGGTTAAGCGAGCAGTACTTC	CASSFSGGLSEQYF
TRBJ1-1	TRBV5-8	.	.	TGTGCCAGCAGGATAGAAGGGGCGTATACTGAAGCTTTCTTT	CASRIEGAYTEAFF
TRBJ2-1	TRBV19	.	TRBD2	TGTGCCAGTAGTCCGGGGACTAGCTCTATGAGCTCCTACAATGAGCAGTTCTTC	CASSPGTSSMSSYNEQFF
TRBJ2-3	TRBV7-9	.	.	TGTGCCAGCGGCTTATTATCAGGGTCAGATACGCAGTATTTT	CASGLLSGSDTQYF
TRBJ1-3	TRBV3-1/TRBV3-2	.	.	TGTGCCAGCAGCCATACACAGGGAGCTGGAAACACCATATATTTT	CASSHTQGAGNTIYF
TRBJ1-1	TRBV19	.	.	TGTGCCAGTAGTGCCCCAGGGGAGGGAAGGGCTTTCTTT	CASSAPGEGRAFF
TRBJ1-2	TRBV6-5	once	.	TGTGCCAGCACCGAAGGGGGTAATGCCTATGGCTACACCTTC	CASTEGGNAYGYTF
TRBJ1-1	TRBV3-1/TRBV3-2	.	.	TGTGCCAGCAGCCACCGAGACAGCACTGAAGCTTTCTTT	CASSHRDSTEAFF
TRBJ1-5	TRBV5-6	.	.	TGTGCCAGCAGCTTGAGGCTGACAGCTGATCAGCCCCAGCATTTT	CASSLRLTADQPQHF
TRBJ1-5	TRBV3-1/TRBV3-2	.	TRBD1	TGTGCCAGCAGCCAAGACGGGACAGGGGATAGCAATCAGCCCCAGCATTTT	CASSQDGTGDSNQPQHF
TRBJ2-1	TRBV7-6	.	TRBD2	TGTGCCAGCAGACCCGGGACTAGCGGCCCCTACAATGAGCAGTTCTTC	CASRPGTSGPYNEQFF
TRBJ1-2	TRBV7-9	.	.	TGTGCCAGCAGCTTAGGATATGGCGAAGGGGGTGGCTATGGCTACACCTTC	CASSLGYGEGGGYGYTF
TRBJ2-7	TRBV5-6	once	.	TGTGCCAGCAGCTTGTATCCTCCCTACGAGCAGTACTTC	CASSLYPPYEQYF
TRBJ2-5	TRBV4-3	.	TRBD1	TGCGCCAGCAGCCAGGGAGGACAGGGGGTTGCGGAGACCCAGTACTTC	CASSQGGQGVAETQYF
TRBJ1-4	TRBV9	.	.	TGTGCCAGCAGCGTGAACGGCAGGGGCGCCGGGGAAAAACTGTTTTTT	CASSVNGRGAGEKLFF
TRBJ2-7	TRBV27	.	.	TGTGCCAGCAGTTCCCAACAGGGTCGGCGGTACGAGCAGTACTTC	CASSSQQGRRYEQYF
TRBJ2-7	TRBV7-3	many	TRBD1	TGTGCCAGCAGCTTTTCGGGACAGGGGCTGGAATTC	CASSFSGQGLEF
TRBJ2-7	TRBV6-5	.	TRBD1	TGTGCCACCCAACCGCCGGGACAGGTTGTTGAGCAGTACTTC	CATQPPGQVVEQYF
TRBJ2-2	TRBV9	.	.	TGTGCCAGCAGCCTAGGATCTCCTCCTATCACCGGGGAGCTGTTTTTT	CASSLGSPPITGELFF
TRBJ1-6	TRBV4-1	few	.	TGCGCCAGCAGCCAAGAATTTGCGACTCCCTGGTCGAGCTCCTATAATTCACCCCTCCACTTT	CASSQEFATPWSSSYNSPLHF
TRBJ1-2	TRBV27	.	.	TGTGCCAGCAGCAGAGGGAATGGCTACACCTTC	CASSRGNGYTF
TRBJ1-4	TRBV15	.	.	TGTGCCACCAGCAGACCCAGGGGTCCCGAGAATGAAAAACTGTTTTTT	CATSRPRGPENEKLFF
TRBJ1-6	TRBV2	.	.	TGTGCCAAGATGGAGCAGGGTGCCGATAATTCACCCCTCCACTTT	CAKMEQGADNSPLHF
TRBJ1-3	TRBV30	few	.	TGTGCCTGGGGTTCCGGTCGAGGGAACCTTCCATCTGGAAACACCATATATTTT	CAWGSGRGNLPSGNTIYF
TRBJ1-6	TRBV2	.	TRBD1	TGTGCCAGCCTTCGGACAGGGGATTCACCCCTCCACTTT	CASLRTGDSPLHF
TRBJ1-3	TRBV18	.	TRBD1	TGTGCCAGCTCACCTACAGGGGGCGATGGAAACACCATATATTTT	CASSPTGGDGNTIYF
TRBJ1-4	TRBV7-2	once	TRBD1	TGTGCCAGCAGCTTAGAGGCGGACAGGGGGCTCGGAAAACTGTTTTTT	CASSLEADRGLGKLFF
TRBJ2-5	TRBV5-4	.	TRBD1	TGTGCCAGCAGTTTTCCGGGACAGTTACAAGAGACCCAGTACTTC	CASSFPGQLQETQYF
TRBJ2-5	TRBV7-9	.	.	TGTGCCAGCAGCTTACTGGGCAGGGAAGTTCAAGAGACCCAGTACTTC	CASSLLGREVQETQYF
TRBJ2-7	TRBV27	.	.	TGTGCCAGCAGTTCCTGGACTCTTTACGAGCAGTACTTC	CASSSWTLYEQYF
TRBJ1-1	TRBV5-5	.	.	TGTGCCAGCAGCTCCAGCGGGGAGGGAACTGAAGCTTTCTTT	CASSSSGEGTEAFF
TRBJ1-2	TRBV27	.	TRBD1	TGTGCCAGCAGTCCGAGCCGGGACAGGGTTAACTATGGCTACACCTTC	CASSPSRDRVNYGYTF
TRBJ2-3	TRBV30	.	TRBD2	TGTGCCTGGAGCTTGGCGGGGGGGCAGACAGATACGCAGTATTTT	CAWSLAGGQTDTQYF
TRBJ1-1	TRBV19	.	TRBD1	TGTGCCAGTATGGGGACAGGGGTCTCTGGAGCTTTCTTT	CASMGTGVSGAFF
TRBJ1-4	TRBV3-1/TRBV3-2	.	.	TGTGCCAGCAGTCAGACAGGCGCAACTAATGAAAAACTGTTTTTT	CASSQTGATNEKLFF
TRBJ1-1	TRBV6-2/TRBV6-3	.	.	TGTGCCAGCAGTTTGGGCCAGAACACTGAAGCTTTCTTT	CASSLGQNTEAFF
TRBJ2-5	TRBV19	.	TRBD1	TGTGCCAGTAGTCTACGGACAGGGGGCTTAGAGACCCAGTACTTC	CASSLRTGGLETQYF
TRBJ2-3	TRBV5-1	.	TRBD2	TGCGCCAGCAGCTTTGGACTAGCGGGATTCACAGATACGCAGTATTTT	CASSFGLAGFTDTQYF
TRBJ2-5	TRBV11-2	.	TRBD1	TGTGCCAGCAGCTACCTCAGAGGCGGACAGGGAGGGACCCAGTACTTC	CASSYLRGGQGGTQYF
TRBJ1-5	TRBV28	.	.	TGTGCCAGCAGTTCCCCCGGGACAAAGAGAATGCAGCCCCAGCATTTT	CASSSPGTKRMQPQHF
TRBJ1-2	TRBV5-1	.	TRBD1	TGCGCCAGCAGCTTGGGAACAGGGGATGGCTACACCTTC	CASSLGTGDGYTF
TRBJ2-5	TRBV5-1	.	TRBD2	TGCGCCAGCAGCGACCTCCGCCGGGGGGTACATGAAGAGACCCAGTACTTC	CASSDLRRGVHEETQYF
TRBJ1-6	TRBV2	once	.	TGTGCCAGCGTTCCACTTAGCTCCTATAATTCACCCCTCCACTTT	CASVPLSSYNSPLHF
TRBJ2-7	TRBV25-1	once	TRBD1	TGTGCCAGCACCGGGGGGACAGGGACCTACTACGAGCAGTACTTC	CASTGGTGTYYEQYF
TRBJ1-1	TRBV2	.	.	TGTGCCAGCAGTGAAGCGGCCAGGGGTGAAGCTTTCTTT	CASSEAARGEAFF
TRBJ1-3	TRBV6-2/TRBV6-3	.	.	TGTGCCAGCAGTTACGGCGGAAACACCATATATTTT	CASSYGGNTIYF
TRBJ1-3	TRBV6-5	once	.	TGTGCCAGCAGCCCGGACATCTCTGGAAACACCATATATTTT	CASSPDISGNTIYF
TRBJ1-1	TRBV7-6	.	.	TGTGCCAGCAGCTTAGATAGCGGGACCACTGAAGCTTTCTTT	CASSLDSGTTEAFF
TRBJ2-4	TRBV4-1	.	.	TGCGCCAGCAGCCAAGAGCCTAGCCGAGAAAACATTCAGTACTTC	CASSQEPSRENIQYF
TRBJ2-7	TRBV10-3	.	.	TGTGCCACTGAGGAGGGAAACTACGAGCAGTACTTC	CATEEGNYEQYF